This T cell receptor (beta chain) was found in a study of T cell changes during pregnancy in multiple sclerosis. The protocol was immunoSEQ multiplex PCR, while the TCRdb copy is restricted to in-frame clones and leaves out a portion. This table has tens of thousands of clones, about nine tenths appearing once. The CDR3 consists of 15 residues. V was cut by 1 base and J by 1 base, with 11 bases left in between. Germline CDR1 reads SGHDT; CDR2 reads YYEEEE. The receptor was derived from a female donor with multiple sclerosis, enrolled in a pregnancy study. The chain employs TRBV5-6 and TRBJ1-1; a weak D match, TRBD1 (5 bases). The sample here was CD8+ T cells from peripheral blood mononuclear cells, taken in the second trimester of pregnancy. CDR3 sequence: CASSLLGEGNTEAFF. The CDR3 DNA is TGTGCCAGCAGCTTGCTAGGGGAGGGGAACACTGAAGCTTTCTTT.